One sample yielded the 20 T cell receptor beta chains listed below, sequenced in a study of T cell responses to AZD1222 COVID-19 vaccine. Sequencing used immunoSEQ multiplex PCR; TCRdb keeps in-frame clones, though not all of them. The sample holds approximately 140,000 clones, over 75% seen once. The sequenced sample was peripheral blood, obtained 28 days after the second AZD1222 dose. Every receptor here comes from an adult who received the AZD1222 COVID-19 vaccine.

The chain links TRBV5-8 to TRBJ2-1, with TRBD1 identical over 9 bases. The V segment lost 3 bases and the J segment 4 bases; nucleotides outside the gene matches: 5. CDR3 length equals 15 residues. The germline gives CDR1 SGHTS, CDR2 YDEGEE. The CDR3 nucleotides are TGTGCCAGCAGCTCCGGGACAGGGAGATACAATGAGCAGTTCTTC. It is translated as CASSSGTGRYNEQFF.

The chain is built from TRBV15 and TRBJ2-7; 13 bases match TRBD2. The CDR3 is 17 amino acids. V gave up 3 bases and J gave up 6 bases; unmatched junction bases: 11. The germline V gene encodes CDR1 LNHNV and CDR2 YYDKDF (reference sequence). DNA of the CDR3: TGTGCCACCAGCAGCGCTTGGACTAGCGGGAGTCCGGGCGAGCAGTACTTC. It yields the protein CATSSAWTSGSPGEQYF.

The rearrangement uses TRBV5-1 and TRBJ1-1; D unclear. CDR1 SGHRS and CDR2 YFSETQ come from the germline V gene. V lost 5 bases and J 5 bases, leaving 16 bases between the germline ends. The CDR3 runs 14 residues. The CDR3 sequence: CASSTGPGGTEAFF. Written as DNA, the CDR3 is TGCGCCAGCAGTACGGGCCCCGGTGGGACTGAAGCTTTCTTT.

This clone was counted only a few times. The chain recombines TRBV2 with TRBJ1-6; the D gene is possibly TRBD1 (6 bases). Germline V gene sequence: CDR1 SNHLY, CDR2 FYNNEI. The CDR3 is 16 amino acids. The V end was cut by 4 bases, the J end by 6 bases, with 16 bases between. In DNA, the CDR3 is TGTGCCAGCAGTGTGGAGGGGGGGGACGGTAATTCACCCCTCCACTTT. Protein product: CASSVEGGDGNSPLHF.

V usage is TRBV5-1 and J usage is TRBJ2-5; possibly TRBD2 for D (5 bases). Germline assignment: CDR1 SGHRS and CDR2 YFSETQ. The CDR3 loop spans 12 amino acids. V was shortened by 4 bases and J by 5 bases, with 9 bases between the two germline ends. The CDR3 here is CASSNPGETQYF. The CDR3 DNA sequence: TGCGCCAGCAGCAATCCGGGGGAGACCCAGTACTTC.

This chain links TRBV7-9 with TRBJ1-2, with D uncertain. V dropped 1 base and J dropped 2 bases, with 8 bases sitting between them. Germline V gene sequence: CDR1 SEHNR, CDR2 FQNEAQ (reference sequence). This CDR3 region has 14 residues. The CDR3 DNA reads as TGTGCCAGCAGCTTAGTGACGGTCAACTATGGCTACACCTTC. Amino acids: CASSLVTVNYGYTF.

The gene calls are TRBV7-9 and TRBJ2-3; D unclear. From germline, CDR1 is SEHNR and CDR2 FQNEAQ (reference sequence). The CDR3 length is 11 residues. V was shortened by 5 bases and J by 5 bases, with 5 bases between the two germline ends. CDR3 nucleotide sequence: TGTGCCAGCAGCGAGGAAGATACGCAGTATTTT. Amino acids: CASSEEDTQYF.

The chain recombines TRBV29-1 with TRBJ2-1; perhaps TRBD1 as D (6 bases). The CDR3 length is 13 residues. Germline CDR1 reads SQVTM; CDR2 reads ANQGSEA. V lost 5 bases and J 3 bases, leaving 11 bases between the germline ends. The CDR3 region has the DNA TGCAGCGTTTACAGGGCCGGCTACAATGAGCAGTTCTTC. Translating it yields CSVYRAGYNEQFF.

The chain has TRBV9 and TRBJ2-2; D is unresolved. The CDR3 runs to 15 residues. Deletions cut 1 base from V and 2 bases from J, with 9 bases between. CDR1 is SGDLS and CDR2 is YYNGEE in the germline V gene. The CDR3 sequence: CASSVLTENTGELFF. CDR3 DNA sequence: TGTGCCAGCAGCGTACTGACGGAAAACACCGGGGAGCTGTTTTTT.

This clone was seen only once. This chain connects TRBV10-3 to TRBJ2-7, with TRBD1 matching 11 bases. Germline V lookup: CDR1 ENHRY, CDR2 SYGVKD. J was trimmed by 4 bases and V by 5 bases; bases with no gene match: 4. CDR3 length: 14 amino acids. The CDR3 region has the DNA TGTGCCATCAGTCCGGGACAGGGGGTTTACGAGCAGTACTTC. This translates into CAISPGQGVYEQYF.

The gene calls are TRBV5-1 and TRBJ2-7, with TRBD2 matching over 8 bases. V was pared by 4 bases and J by 3 bases, with 12 bases of the junction left unmatched. Looked up from germline, CDR1 is SGHRS and CDR2 is YFSETQ. The CDR3 spans 16 residues. CDR3: CASSLPPTSANYEQYF. DNA for the CDR3: TGCGCCAGCAGCCTACCACCGACTAGCGCAAACTACGAGCAGTACTTC.

J is TRBJ2-7 and V is TRBV18, with D perhaps matching TRBD2 (5 bases). The germline V and J ends were trimmed by 4 bases and 3 bases, with 10 bases remaining between them. CDR3 length: 13 residues. Germline lookup yields CDR1 KGHSH and CDR2 LQKENI. The CDR3 DNA is TGTGCCAGCTCACAAGCGGTGAGCTACGAGCAGTACTTC. Protein sequence: CASSQAVSYEQYF.

The gene calls are TRBV5-4 and TRBJ1-3; D not certain. This CDR3 comprises 14 residues. V lost 1 base and J 4 bases, leaving 9 bases between the germline ends. Looked up from germline, CDR1 is SGHNT and CDR2 is YYREEE (reference sequence). The chain's CDR3 is CASSLPGGGNTIYF. As DNA, the CDR3 is TGTGCCAGCAGCTTGCCAGGTGGGGGAAACACCATATATTTT.

This clone showed up just once. The J gene is TRBJ1-2, the V gene TRBV5-6; D gene ambiguous. Per germline, CDR1 SGHDT and CDR2 YYEEEE. V gave up 3 bases and J gave up 8 bases, with 8 bases separating them. CDR3 length: 11 residues. The DNA of the CDR3 is TGTGCCAGCAGCTCGAGTTACGGCTACACCTTC. It is translated as CASSSSYGYTF.

Only one count was recorded for this clone. Relative to the germline gene, one junction end is altered; a read error may explain this. The CDR3 sequence is CASSLAGTSPYNEQFF. CDR3 coding DNA: TGTGCCAGCAGCCTAGCCGGGACTAGCCCTTACAATGAGCAGTTCTTC. The V call is TRBV7-7, the J call TRBJ2-1; 9 bases are a match to TRBD2. This CDR3 is built from 16 residues. Germline assignment: CDR1 SSHAT and CDR2 FNYEAQ (reference sequence).

V gene TRBV5-4 combines with J gene TRBJ2-7, with 8 bases lining up with TRBD2. The CDR3 runs to 13 residues. Germline V CDR1 and CDR2: SGHNT, YYREEE (reference sequence). V lost 4 bases, J lost 2 bases, and 2 bases stayed unmatched. The CDR3 here is CASSPAGAYEQYF. The CDR3 DNA reads TGTGCCAGCAGCCCAGCGGGAGCCTACGAGCAGTACTTC.

The rearrangement joins TRBV28 to TRBJ1-3; 8 bases map to TRBD1. Germline CDR1 MDHEN, CDR2 SYDVKM. This CDR3 has 16 amino acids. With V trimmed by 6 bases and J by 2 bases, 9 bases remained unmatched. The CDR3, as DNA: TGTGCCAGCAGATCCAACTCGGACAGGGCTGGAAACACCATATATTTT. The encoded protein is CASRSNSDRAGNTIYF.

The chain couples TRBV11-3 to TRBJ2-3, with 12 nucleotides matching TRBD1. Trimming cost V 5 bases and J 4 bases; bases outside gene matches: 7. The CDR3 sequence is 16 residues long. Germline V gene lookup returns CDR1 SGHNT and CDR2 YENEEA. CDR3 bases: TGTGCCAGCAGCCCGAGGGACAGGGGGCAGGCAGATACGCAGTATTTT. It encodes CASSPRDRGQADTQYF. Looking up the rest from reference TRBV11-3 and TRBJ2-3 gives the full variable domain: EAGVVQSPRYKIIEKKQPVAFWCNPISGHNTLYWYLQNLGQGPELLIRYENEEAVDDSQLPKDRFSAERLKGVDSTLKIQPAELGDSAVYLCASSPRDRGQADTQYFGPGTRLTVL.

The chain uses TRBV12-5 and TRBJ1-1; D is unresolved. The V end was cut by 5 bases, the J end by 7 bases, with 14 bases between. This CDR3 region has 13 residues. Germline CDR1 and CDR2: LGHNT and FRNRAP. The CDR3 DNA is TGTGCTAGTGGTCCCGAGGTAGGCGGTGAAGCTTTCTTT. Protein: CASGPEVGGEAFF.

This chain connects TRBV7-2 to TRBJ2-2, with TRBD1 identical over 9 bases. The CDR3 contains 16 residues. Germline V lookup: CDR1 SGHTA, CDR2 FQGNSA. V shed 5 bases, J shed 7 bases, and the junction held 11 bases outside the gene matches. The CDR3 sequence: CASSRPGQGSIGELFF. The DNA for the CDR3 is TGTGCCAGCAGCCGCCCCGGACAGGGGTCGATCGGGGAGCTGTTTTTT.